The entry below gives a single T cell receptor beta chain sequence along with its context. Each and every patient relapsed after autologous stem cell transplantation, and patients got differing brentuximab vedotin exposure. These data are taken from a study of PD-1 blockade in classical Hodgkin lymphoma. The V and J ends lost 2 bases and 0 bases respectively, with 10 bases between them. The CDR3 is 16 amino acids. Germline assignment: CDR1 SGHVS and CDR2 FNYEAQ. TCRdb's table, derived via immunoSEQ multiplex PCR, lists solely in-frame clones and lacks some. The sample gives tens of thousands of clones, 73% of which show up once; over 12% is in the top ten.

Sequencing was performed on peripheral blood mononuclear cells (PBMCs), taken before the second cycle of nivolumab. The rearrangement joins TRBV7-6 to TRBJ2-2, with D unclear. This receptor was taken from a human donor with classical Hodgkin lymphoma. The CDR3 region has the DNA TGTGCCAGCAGCTTATCGGCCTCTTCGAACACCGGGGAGCTGTTTTTT. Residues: CASSLSASSNTGELFF.